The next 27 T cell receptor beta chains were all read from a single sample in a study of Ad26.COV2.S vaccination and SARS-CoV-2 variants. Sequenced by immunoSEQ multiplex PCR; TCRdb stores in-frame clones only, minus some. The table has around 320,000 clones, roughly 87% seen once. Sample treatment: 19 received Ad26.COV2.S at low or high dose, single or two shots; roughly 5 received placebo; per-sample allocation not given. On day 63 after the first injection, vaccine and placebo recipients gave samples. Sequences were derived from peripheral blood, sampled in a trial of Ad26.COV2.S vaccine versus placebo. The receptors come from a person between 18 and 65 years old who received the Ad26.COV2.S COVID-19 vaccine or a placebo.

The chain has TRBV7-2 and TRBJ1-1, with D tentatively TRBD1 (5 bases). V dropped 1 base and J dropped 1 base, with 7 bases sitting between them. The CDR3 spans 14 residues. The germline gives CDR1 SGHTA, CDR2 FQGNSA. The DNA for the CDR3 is TGTGCCAGCAGCTTAGGGGGCACGAACACTGAAGCTTTCTTT. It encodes CASSLGGTNTEAFF.

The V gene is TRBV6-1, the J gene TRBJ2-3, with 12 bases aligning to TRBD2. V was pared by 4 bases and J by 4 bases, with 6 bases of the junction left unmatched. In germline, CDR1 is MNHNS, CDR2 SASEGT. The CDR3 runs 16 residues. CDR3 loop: CASSVRLAGDSDTQYF. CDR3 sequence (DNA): TGTGCCAGCAGTGTAAGACTAGCGGGGGACTCAGATACGCAGTATTTT.

The CDR3 sequence: CASTRQGGTTEAFF. CDR3 DNA: TGTGCCAGCACCCGACAGGGGGGAACCACTGAAGCTTTCTTT. The gene calls are TRBV3-1 (or the pseudogene TRBV3-2) and TRBJ1-1; 9 nucleotides align to TRBD1. Unmatched junction bases numbered 7, after V lost 7 bases and J lost 4 bases. Germline V lookup: CDR1 LGHDT, CDR2 YNNKEL (reference sequence). This CDR3 spans 14 amino acids.

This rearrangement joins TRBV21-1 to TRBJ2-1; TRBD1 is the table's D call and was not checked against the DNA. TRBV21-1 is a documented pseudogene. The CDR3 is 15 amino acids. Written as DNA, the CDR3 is TGTGCCAGCAGCAAAGACAGGGACTCCTACAATGAGCAGTTCTTC. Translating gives CASSKDRDSYNEQFF.

The chain's CDR3 is CASSLVSGPGKNQPQHF. In DNA, the CDR3 is TGTGCCAGCAGCTTAGTTTCCGGGCCCGGGAAGAATCAGCCCCAGCATTTT. The chain uses TRBV7-9 and TRBJ1-5; the D is unclear. Trimming removed 1 base from V and 4 bases from J, with 17 bases in between. This CDR3 is built from 17 residues. CDR1 is SEHNR and CDR2 is FQNEAQ in the germline V gene (reference sequence).

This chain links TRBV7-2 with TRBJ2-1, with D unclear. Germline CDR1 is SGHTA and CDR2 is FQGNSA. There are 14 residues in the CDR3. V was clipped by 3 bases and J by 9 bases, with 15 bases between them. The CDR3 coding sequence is TGTGCCAGCAGCTTTACTCGAGAATCGATTGAGCAGTTCTTC. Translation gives CASSFTRESIEQFF.

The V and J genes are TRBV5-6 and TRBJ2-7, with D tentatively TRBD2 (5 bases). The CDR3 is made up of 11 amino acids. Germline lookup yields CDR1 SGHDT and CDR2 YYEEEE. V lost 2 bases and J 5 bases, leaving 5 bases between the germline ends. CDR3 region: CASSFGDEQYF. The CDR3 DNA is TGTGCCAGCAGCTTCGGGGACGAGCAGTACTTC.

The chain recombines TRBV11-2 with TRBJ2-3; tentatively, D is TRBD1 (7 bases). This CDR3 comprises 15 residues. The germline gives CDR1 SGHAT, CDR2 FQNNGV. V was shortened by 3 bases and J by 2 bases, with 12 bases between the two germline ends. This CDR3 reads CASSFSGGFTDTQYF. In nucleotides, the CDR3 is TGTGCCAGCAGCTTTTCAGGGGGGTTCACAGATACGCAGTATTTT.

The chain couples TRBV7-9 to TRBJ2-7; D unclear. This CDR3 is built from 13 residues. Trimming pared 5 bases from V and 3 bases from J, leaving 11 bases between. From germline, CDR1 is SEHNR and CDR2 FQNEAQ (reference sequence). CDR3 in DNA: TGTGCCAGCAGCGACCATCGTTACTACGAGCAGTACTTC. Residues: CASSDHRYYEQYF.

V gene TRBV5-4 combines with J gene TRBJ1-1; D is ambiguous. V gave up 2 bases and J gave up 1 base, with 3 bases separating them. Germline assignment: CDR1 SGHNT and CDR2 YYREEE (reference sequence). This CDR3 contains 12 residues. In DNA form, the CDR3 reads TGTGCCAGCAGCTTCAAGAACACTGAAGCTTTCTTT. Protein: CASSFKNTEAFF.

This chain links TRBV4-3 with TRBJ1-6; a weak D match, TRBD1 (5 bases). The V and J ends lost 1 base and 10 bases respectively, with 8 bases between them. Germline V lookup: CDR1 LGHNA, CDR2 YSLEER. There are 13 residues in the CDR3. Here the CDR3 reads CASSQAQGSPLHF. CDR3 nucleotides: TGCGCCAGCAGCCAAGCGCAGGGATCACCCCTCCACTTT.

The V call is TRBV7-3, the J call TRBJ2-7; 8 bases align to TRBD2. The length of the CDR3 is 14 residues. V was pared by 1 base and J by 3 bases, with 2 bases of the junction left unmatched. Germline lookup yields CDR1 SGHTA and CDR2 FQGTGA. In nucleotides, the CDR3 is TGTGCCAGCAGCTTAAATAGCGGGGACTACGAGCAGTACTTC. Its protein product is CASSLNSGDYEQYF.

For the CDR3, the DNA is TGTGCCAGTAGTATGGGACAGGGGAACACTGAAGCTTTCTTT. Residues: CASSMGQGNTEAFF. The gene calls are TRBV19 and TRBJ1-1; 9 bases match TRBD1. The V gene end was trimmed by 3 bases and the J gene end by 1 base; junction bases not matched to a gene: 0. There are 14 residues in the CDR3. Germline V gene sequence: CDR1 LNHDA, CDR2 SQIVND (reference sequence).

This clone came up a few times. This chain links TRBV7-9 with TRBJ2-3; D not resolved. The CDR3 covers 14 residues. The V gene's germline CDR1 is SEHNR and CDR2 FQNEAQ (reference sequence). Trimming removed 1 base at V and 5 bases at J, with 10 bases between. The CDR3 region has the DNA TGTGCCAGCAGCTTAGGACCCTGGGGAGATACGCAGTATTTT. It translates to CASSLGPWGDTQYF.

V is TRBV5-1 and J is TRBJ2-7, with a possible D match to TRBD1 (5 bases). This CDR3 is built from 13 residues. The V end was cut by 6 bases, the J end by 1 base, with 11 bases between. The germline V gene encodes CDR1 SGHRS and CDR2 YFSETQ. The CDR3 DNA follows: TGCGCCAGCACTGACAGCGCTTCCTACGAGCAGTACTTC. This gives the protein CASTDSASYEQYF.

The CDR3 coding sequence is TGTGCCAGCTCTCCCGATCTGAACACTGAAGCTTTCTTT. Amino acids: CASSPDLNTEAFF. The chain recombines TRBV18 with TRBJ1-1; D uncertain. V was shortened by 6 bases and J by 0 bases, with 8 bases between the two germline ends. CDR1 and CDR2 from the germline V gene are KGHSH and LQKENI. The CDR3 totals 13 residues.

This CDR3 reads CASSYSRTGGEYEQYF. Here the CDR3 DNA reads TGTGCCAGCAGTTACTCGAGGACAGGGGGCGAATACGAGCAGTACTTC. This chain joins TRBV6-2 or TRBV6-3 and TRBJ2-7; 11 bases are shared with TRBD1. CDR3 length equals 16 residues. Trimming at V came to 0 bases and at J to 4 bases, leaving 5 bases not matched to a gene. Germline values: CDR1 MNHEY, CDR2 SVGEGT.

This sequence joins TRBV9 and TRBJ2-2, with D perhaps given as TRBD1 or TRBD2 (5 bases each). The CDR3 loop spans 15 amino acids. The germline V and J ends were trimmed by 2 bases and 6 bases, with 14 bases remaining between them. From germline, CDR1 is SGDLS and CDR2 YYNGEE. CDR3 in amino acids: CASSVAGSAAGELFF. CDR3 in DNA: TGTGCCAGCAGCGTGGCAGGGAGTGCGGCCGGGGAGCTGTTTTTT. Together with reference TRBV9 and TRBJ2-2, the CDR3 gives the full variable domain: DSGVTQTPKHLITATGQRVTLRCSPRSGDLSVYWYQQSLDQGLQFLIQYYNGEERAKGNILERFSAQQFPDLHSELNLSSLELGDSALYFCASSVAGSAAGELFFGEGSRLTVL.

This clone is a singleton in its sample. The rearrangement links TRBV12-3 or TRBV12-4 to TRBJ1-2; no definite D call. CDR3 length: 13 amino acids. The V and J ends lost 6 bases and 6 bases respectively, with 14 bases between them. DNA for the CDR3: TGTGCCAGCAGCCTAGCCCTTTTCGATGGCTACACCTTC. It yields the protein CASSLALFDGYTF.

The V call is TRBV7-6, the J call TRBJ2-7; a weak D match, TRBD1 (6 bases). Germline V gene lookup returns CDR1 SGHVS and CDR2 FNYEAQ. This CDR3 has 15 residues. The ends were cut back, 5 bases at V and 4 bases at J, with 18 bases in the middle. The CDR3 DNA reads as TGTGCCAGCAGCGCCGCGACAGGCGGCATTTACGAGCAGTACTTC. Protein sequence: CASSAATGGIYEQYF. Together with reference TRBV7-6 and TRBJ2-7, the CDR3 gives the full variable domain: GAGVSQSPRYKVTKRGQDVALRCDPISGHVSLYWYRQALGQGPEFLTYFNYEAQQDKSGLPNDRFSAERPEGSISTLTIQRTEQRDSAMYRCASSAATGGIYEQYFGPGTRLTVT.

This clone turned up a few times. In DNA, the CDR3 is TGTGCCAGCGGACCGCAAGAGACCCAGTACTTC. It yields the protein CASGPQETQYF. The rearrangement links TRBV6-5 to TRBJ2-5; no firm D call. V was clipped by 8 bases and J by 2 bases, with 6 bases between them. Germline CDR1 and CDR2: MNHEY and SVGAGI. This CDR3 has 11 amino acids.

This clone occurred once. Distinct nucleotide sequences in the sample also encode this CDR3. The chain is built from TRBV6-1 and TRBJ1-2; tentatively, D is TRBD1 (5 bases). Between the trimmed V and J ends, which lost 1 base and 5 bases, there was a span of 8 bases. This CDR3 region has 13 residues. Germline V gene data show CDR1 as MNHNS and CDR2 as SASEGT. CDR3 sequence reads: CASSEGGNYGYTF. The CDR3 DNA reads TGTGCCAGCAGTGAAGGGGGGAATTATGGCTACACCTTC.

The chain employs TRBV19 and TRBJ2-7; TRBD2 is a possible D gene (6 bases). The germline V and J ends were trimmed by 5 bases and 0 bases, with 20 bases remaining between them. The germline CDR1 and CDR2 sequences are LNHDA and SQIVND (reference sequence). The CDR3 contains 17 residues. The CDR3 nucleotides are TGTGCCAGTAGTCCCCTGGGTAGGAGGGGAGCCTCCTACGAGCAGTACTTC. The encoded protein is CASSPLGRRGASYEQYF.

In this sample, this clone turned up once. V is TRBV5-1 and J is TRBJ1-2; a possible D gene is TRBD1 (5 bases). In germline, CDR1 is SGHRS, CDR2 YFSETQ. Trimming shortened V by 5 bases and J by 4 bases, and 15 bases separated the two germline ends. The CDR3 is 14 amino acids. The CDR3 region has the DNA TGCGCCAGCAGGGAGGGGATCGGTAGCTATGGCTACACCTTC. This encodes CASREGIGSYGYTF.

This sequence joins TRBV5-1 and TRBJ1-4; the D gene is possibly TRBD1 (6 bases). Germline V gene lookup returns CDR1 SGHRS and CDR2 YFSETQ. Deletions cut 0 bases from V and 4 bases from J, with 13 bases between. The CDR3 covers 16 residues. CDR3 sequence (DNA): TGCGCCAGCAGCTTGGTACAGGGAGGGTTTAATGAAAAACTGTTTTTT. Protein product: CASSLVQGGFNEKLFF.

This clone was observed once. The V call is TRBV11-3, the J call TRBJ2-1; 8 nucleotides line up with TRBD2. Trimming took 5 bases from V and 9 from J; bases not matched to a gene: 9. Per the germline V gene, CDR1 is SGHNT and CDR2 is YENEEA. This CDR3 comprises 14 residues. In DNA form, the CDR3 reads TGTGCCAGCAGCATACGCGGGGGGCGGGGTGAGCAGTTCTTC. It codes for CASSIRGGRGEQFF.

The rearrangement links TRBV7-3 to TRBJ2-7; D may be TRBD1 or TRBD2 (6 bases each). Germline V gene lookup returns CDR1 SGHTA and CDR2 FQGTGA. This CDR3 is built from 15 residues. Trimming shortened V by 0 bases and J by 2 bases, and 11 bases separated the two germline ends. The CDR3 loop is CASSLTGGLAYEQYF. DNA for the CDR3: TGTGCCAGCAGCTTAACCGGGGGCCTCGCCTACGAGCAGTACTTC.